Following are 29 T cell receptor beta chains from one sample sequenced in a study of PD-L1 blockade in urothelial cancer. The time point here: pretreatment peripheral blood. Profiling relied on immunoSEQ multiplex PCR, and the TCRdb table lists in-frame clones only, not all of them. Of about 80,000 clones in the sample, around four fifths were seen once. The input for sequencing was PBMCs, taken around atezolizumab (anti-PD-L1) treatment. These receptors all come from a man aged 35 to 55 with urothelial cancer.

V gene TRBV19 combines with J gene TRBJ2-7; TRBD1 matches at 9 bases. The junction had 11 bases not matched to a gene; V was cut back by 4 bases and J by 4 bases. Germline assignment: CDR1 LNHDA and CDR2 SQIVND (reference sequence). The CDR3 is 16 amino acids. The CDR3 DNA reads as TGTGCCAGTAGTACCAGACCAGGACAGGGGATTTACGAGCAGTACTTC. It translates to CASSTRPGQGIYEQYF. Looking up the rest from reference TRBV19 and TRBJ2-7 gives the full variable domain: DGGITQSPKYLFRKEGQNVTLSCEQNLNHDAMYWYRQDPGQGLRLIYYSQIVNDFQKGDIAEGYSVSREKKESFPLTVTSAQKNPTAFYLCASSTRPGQGIYEQYFGPGTRLTVT.

This rearrangement joins TRBV7-9 to TRBJ2-1; TRBD2 agrees at 9 bases. Losses at the gene ends were 2 bases for V and 7 bases for J; bases not matched to a gene: 12. This CDR3 comprises 17 residues. The germline V gene has CDR1 SEHNR and CDR2 FQNEAQ (reference sequence). The CDR3 DNA follows: TGTGCCAGCAGCTTATCACGGCGGGAGGGCCTATGGAATGAGCAGTTCTTC. As protein: CASSLSRREGLWNEQFF.

The chain carries TRBV4-2 and TRBJ1-1; D is uncertain. The germline V gene has CDR1 LGHNA and CDR2 YNFKEQ. This CDR3 spans 14 amino acids. The V gene lost 4 bases and the J gene lost 5 bases, with 14 bases spanning the gap. CDR3 nucleotides: TGTGCCAGCAGCCGAGGCGGTGAATGGACTGAAGCTTTCTTT. It is translated as CASSRGGEWTEAFF.

The chain uses TRBV6-6 and TRBJ1-1; a weak D match, TRBD1 (5 bases). Trimming cost V 7 bases and J 7 bases, with 13 bases left between them. From germline, CDR1 is MNHNY and CDR2 SVGAGI (reference sequence). The CDR3 covers 12 residues. CDR3 coding DNA: TGTGCCAGCAATCTGGGGGGGGATGAAGCTTTCTTT. Protein sequence: CASNLGGDEAFF.

The gene calls are TRBV28 and TRBJ2-1; no clear D. This CDR3 comprises 12 residues. Per the germline V gene, CDR1 is MDHEN and CDR2 is SYDVKM. Trimming shortened V by 6 bases and J by 10 bases, and 13 bases separated the two germline ends. The chain's CDR3 is CASRAPLEEQFF. In nucleotides, the CDR3 is TGTGCCAGCAGGGCCCCTCTCGAAGAGCAGTTCTTC.

This chain joins TRBV27 and TRBJ2-4, with 8 bases matching TRBD2. V dropped 6 bases and J dropped 3; count of bases not matched to a gene: 10. This CDR3 is 16 amino acids long. Germline CDR1 is MNHEY and CDR2 is SMNVEV (reference sequence). The CDR3 is CASSPGGAGSKNIQYF. DNA for the CDR3: TGTGCCAGCAGCCCCGGGGGGGCCGGGAGCAAAAACATTCAGTACTTC.

The count of this clone is one. The gene calls are TRBV28 and TRBJ2-7; TRBD2 aligns across 14 bases. Germline V gives CDR1 MDHEN, CDR2 SYDVKM. CDR3 size: 15 residues. V lost 6 bases to trimming and J lost 3 bases; unmatched junction nucleotides: 4. This CDR3 is CASSPGTSGSYEQYF. The CDR3 region has the DNA TGTGCCAGCAGCCCCGGGACTAGCGGGAGCTACGAGCAGTACTTC.

The V and J genes are TRBV4-1 and TRBJ2-7; tentative D call: TRBD1 (6 bases). The CDR3 has 15 amino acids. Trimming stripped 4 bases from V and 6 bases from J, with 19 bases between. Germline CDR1 and CDR2: MGHRA and YSYEKL. The CDR3 region is CASSPGALRRGEQYF. CDR3 nucleotides: TGCGCCAGCAGCCCAGGGGCCCTCCGGAGAGGCGAGCAGTACTTC.

CDR3 nucleotides: TGTGCCTGGAACCTCGGAGGAACAGATACGCAGTATTTT. Amino acids: CAWNLGGTDTQYF. The rearrangement joins TRBV30 to TRBJ2-3; tentative D call: TRBD2 (5 bases). This CDR3 contains 13 residues. Germline CDR1 and CDR2: GTSNPN and SVGIG (reference sequence). Trimming stripped 4 bases from V and 3 bases from J, with 11 bases between.

The chain is built from TRBV30 and TRBJ2-7; D remains unclear. The CDR3 has 13 residues. Germline assignment: CDR1 GTSNPN and CDR2 SVGIG (reference sequence). Trimming cost V 3 bases and J 1 base, with 10 bases left between them. CDR3 coding DNA: TGTGCCTGGAGGGGCGTCCCTTCCTACGAGCAGTACTTC. As protein: CAWRGVPSYEQYF.

The gene calls are TRBV5-1 and TRBJ1-2, with D hard to call. The CDR3 is 15 amino acids. V was trimmed by 2 bases and J by 5 bases, leaving 16 bases between them. Germline CDR1 is SGHRS and CDR2 is YFSETQ. CDR3 bases: TGCGCCAGCAGCTTTTCACCGGGAGCTGCTTATGGCTACACCTTC. It encodes CASSFSPGAAYGYTF.

The V and J genes are TRBV19 and TRBJ1-2; 10 bases fit TRBD1. The V gene end was trimmed by 8 bases and the J gene end by 8 bases; junction bases not matched to a gene: 11. Germline V CDR1 and CDR2: LNHDA, SQIVND (reference sequence). The CDR3 is made up of 14 amino acids. In DNA, the CDR3 is TGTGCCAGTCGACCCGGGACAGGGGCCCGCGGCTACACCTTC. It codes for CASRPGTGARGYTF. Variable domain in full (rest from reference TRBV19 and TRBJ1-2): DGGITQSPKYLFRKEGQNVTLSCEQNLNHDAMYWYRQDPGQGLRLIYYSQIVNDFQKGDIAEGYSVSREKKESFPLTVTSAQKNPTAFYLCASRPGTGARGYTFGSGTRLTVV.

The chain carries TRBV5-5 and TRBJ1-2; TRBD1 matches at 9 bases. The V segment lost 9 bases and the J segment 2 bases; nucleotides outside the gene matches: 14. The CDR3 spans 16 residues. Germline CDR1 SGHKS, CDR2 YYEKEE (reference sequence). CDR3 in DNA: TGTGCCACTTCCCCCCTGGTGGGGACAGGGAACTATGGCTACACCTTC. Translated: CATSPLVGTGNYGYTF.

The rearrangement joins TRBV7-8 to TRBJ1-2; tentative D call: TRBD1 (6 bases). This CDR3 contains 17 residues. Trimming left V 1 base short and J 4 bases short, with 19 bases between. Looked up from germline, CDR1 is SGHVS and CDR2 is FQNEAQ. CDR3 DNA sequence: TGTGCCAGCAGCTTAGTTATGCGAGACAGGATATTCTATGGCTACACCTTC. Translating it yields CASSLVMRDRIFYGYTF.

With regard to this clone: The same CDR3 can be traced to other DNA sequences in this sample. V and J are TRBV9 and TRBJ1-2; D uncertain. CDR3 size: 13 residues. CDR1 and CDR2 (germline): SGDLS, YYNGEE. V shed 0 bases and J shed 8 bases, with 11 bases lying between them. The CDR3 coding sequence is TGTGCCAGCAGCGTAGGAGTCCGGGGAGGCTACACCTTC. This translates into CASSVGVRGGYTF.

The chain links TRBV13 to TRBJ1-2, with a tentative D call TRBD1 (6 bases). Trimming removed 5 bases at V and 9 bases at J, with 19 bases between. Looked up from germline, CDR1 is PRHDT and CDR2 is FYEKMQ (reference sequence). The CDR3 is 14 amino acids. Here the CDR3 reads CASSAVGGARRYTF. CDR3 DNA sequence: TGTGCCAGCAGCGCAGTGGGGGGGGCTCGACGCTACACCTTC.

This chain uses TRBV5-1 with TRBJ1-2; 8 nucleotides match TRBD1. Germline values: CDR1 SGHRS, CDR2 YFSETQ. Unmatched junction bases numbered 9, after V lost 4 bases and J lost 7 bases. The CDR3 totals 14 residues. The CDR3 spells CASSDGQGRAGYTF. The CDR3 DNA reads TGCGCCAGCAGCGACGGACAGGGCCGCGCTGGCTACACCTTC.

The CDR3 is CATERDRGVGNEQFF. The CDR3 DNA reads TGTGCCACCGAGAGGGACAGGGGGGTGGGAAATGAGCAGTTCTTC. The chain employs TRBV15 and TRBJ2-1, with 11 nucleotides matching TRBD1. Germline V gene lookup returns CDR1 LNHNV and CDR2 YYDKDF (reference sequence). This CDR3 contains 15 residues. The trim removed 8 bases at V and 7 bases at J, leaving 10 bases unmatched.

This sequence joins TRBV30 and TRBJ2-3; 13 bases agree with TRBD2. J was trimmed by 7 bases and V by 2 bases; bases with no gene match: 3. Germline CDR1 and CDR2: GTSNPN and SVGIG (reference sequence). The CDR3 loop spans 14 amino acids. The CDR3, as DNA: TGTGCCTGGAGTACTAGCGGGAGGGCCAATACGCAGTATTTT. It codes for CAWSTSGRANTQYF.

The rearrangement uses TRBV7-3 and TRBJ2-5, with D possibly being TRBD2 (6 bases). Germline V gene sequence: CDR1 SGHTA, CDR2 FQGTGA. V was trimmed by 0 bases and J by 4 bases, leaving 12 bases between them. CDR3 length: 15 residues. As DNA, the CDR3 is TGTGCCAGCAGCTTAACAAAGGAGGGCCCAGAGACCCAGTACTTC. Protein sequence: CASSLTKEGPETQYF.

The chain couples TRBV6-5 to TRBJ2-7, with D possibly matching TRBD2 (5 bases). V lost 5 bases to trimming and J lost 6 bases, with 17 bases between them. Germline V gives CDR1 MNHEY, CDR2 SVGAGI. The CDR3 spans 14 residues. CDR3 protein: CASSMPLDSPEQYF. CDR3 DNA sequence: TGTGCCAGCAGTATGCCCTTGGACTCACCCGAGCAGTACTTC.

The chain carries TRBV29-1 and TRBJ2-1, with TRBD2 matching over 14 bases. Trimming at V came to 4 bases and at J to 0 bases, leaving 5 bases not matched to a gene. From germline, CDR1 is SQVTM and CDR2 ANQGSEA. CDR3 length equals 17 residues. The CDR3 region is CSVAGLAGVSSYNEQFF. CDR3 coding DNA: TGCAGCGTTGCGGGACTAGCGGGGGTCAGCTCCTACAATGAGCAGTTCTTC.

The rearrangement links TRBV10-2 to TRBJ2-7; 8 bases agree with TRBD2. J gave up 2 bases and V 2 bases, and 5 bases lay outside the gene matches. The germline V gene has CDR1 WSHSY and CDR2 SAAADI. The CDR3 sequence is 15 residues long. CDR3 region: CASSERLAGTYEQYF. The CDR3 DNA reads as TGCGCCAGCAGTGAGCGGCTAGCGGGCACCTACGAGCAGTACTTC.

The V call is TRBV7-9, the J call TRBJ2-2; D may be TRBD2 (6 bases). Trimming removed 1 base from V and 9 bases from J, with 15 bases in between. Germline CDR1 and CDR2: SEHNR and FQNEAQ (reference sequence). The CDR3 totals 15 residues. This chain's CDR3 is CASSLGQGGIRELFF. DNA of the CDR3: TGTGCCAGCAGCTTAGGCCAGGGAGGAATCAGGGAGCTGTTTTTT.

The chain joins TRBV5-1 to TRBJ2-1; no clear D gene. Per the germline V gene, CDR1 is SGHRS and CDR2 is YFSETQ. V was pared by 4 bases and J by 1 base, with 12 bases between. The CDR3 totals 15 residues. The CDR3 coding sequence is TGCGCCAGCAGCCCTACTACCCAATCCTACAATGAGCAGTTCTTC. It is translated as CASSPTTQSYNEQFF.

The chain carries TRBV9 and TRBJ2-5, with 10 bases identical to TRBD2. Trimming removed 4 bases from V and 5 bases from J; junction bases left unmatched: 8. This CDR3 spans 15 amino acids. CDR1 is SGDLS and CDR2 is YYNGEE in the germline V gene. CDR3 in amino acids: CASSTLGLAAETQYF. DNA for the CDR3: TGTGCCAGCAGCACCCTCGGACTAGCGGCGGAGACCCAGTACTTC.

V gene TRBV6-1 combines with J gene TRBJ2-5; the match to TRBD1 covers 10 bases. CDR3 length equals 15 residues. Germline V CDR1 and CDR2: MNHNS, SASEGT. With V trimmed by 11 bases and J by 4 bases, 13 bases remained unmatched. The CDR3 loop reads CAGGETGGLGETQYF. In nucleotides, the CDR3 is TGTGCCGGAGGGGAGACAGGGGGCTTGGGAGAGACCCAGTACTTC.

The genes are TRBV18 and TRBJ2-3; 15 nucleotides agree with TRBD2. The CDR3 is 18 residues long. The junction had 13 bases not matched to a gene; V was cut back by 6 bases and J by 6 bases. The germline gives CDR1 KGHSH, CDR2 LQKENI. The CDR3 nucleotides are TGTGCCAGCTCCCCCGGACTAGCGGGAGGGCGGGGGCCGGATACGCAGTATTTT. It is translated as CASSPGLAGGRGPDTQYF.

The CDR3: CASSQEGEIQPQHF. CDR3 nucleotide sequence: TGTGCCAGCAGCCAAGAAGGAGAAATTCAGCCCCAGCATTTT. J is TRBJ1-5 and V is TRBV4-2, with no clear D. Germline V lookup: CDR1 LGHNA, CDR2 YNFKEQ. The V end lost 0 bases, the J end lost 6 bases, and 9 bases lay between the germline ends. The CDR3 is 14 residues long.